The source of this T cell receptor (beta chain) is a study of blood T cell repertoires in COVID-19. As for the study in general: Sources were T cells, B-cell-depleted T cells, or PBMCs; the material itself was cDNA or gDNA.

In the study's own analysis: It was from reference gene primer amplification that nucleated cell counts were estimated. The assay was immunoSEQ multiplex PCR, and TCRdb's table has in-frame clones only and misses some. V, J and clone size were drawn from that table, and D and trimming were deduced from the DNA. The sample gives about 250,000 clones, about 86% of which show up once; under 1.5% is in the top ten. The germline gives CDR1 SEHNR, CDR2 FQNEAQ (reference sequence). The CDR3 sequence is 12 residues long. Notes on this clone: One junction end does not reproduce the germline sequence, and a read error may be involved.

The rearrangement joins TRBV7-9 to TRBJ1-5, with TRBD1 matching over 7 bases. The material sequenced was peripheral blood. This clonotype was obtained from an elderly man with acute or convalescent COVID-19. The CDR3 DNA sequence: TGTGCCAGCAGCTTAAGGGGACAGCTCCCGGTCTTT. It encodes CASSLRGQLPVF.